Sequencing of this T cell receptor beta chain was carried out in a study of blood T cells in healthy people across ages. Whole-study findings and limits: Considered underestimates were the diversity estimates obtained from one million T cells. Per million T cells, TCR beta diversity dropped roughly linearly as age increased.

With a J-beta primer mix and a sample-barcoded 5' primer, a second PCR ran roughly 6 to 11 cycles. A template-switch adaptor containing 12 random nucleotides labeled each cDNA molecule. MiXCR was run by TCRdb on the 5' RACE reads, yielding one entry per CDR3 protein. The data hold some 920,000 distinct CDR3 sequences, with approximately 50% observed a single time. This CDR3 has 19 amino acids. Comments on this clonotype: What it recognizes is unknown. Its ends do not fully match the called genes, so a read error is possible.

The V gene is TRBV12-3 or TRBV12-4, the J gene TRBJ2-3, with 9 bases fitting TRBD2. Sample: blood. This TCR was recovered from a woman aged 60-75 years in good health. The CDR3 DNA follows: TGTGCCCGCAGGATTGGGAAGGGGTCGGGCGCTAGCGGGATGGACACGCAGTATTTT. This sequence encodes CARRIGKGSGASGMDTQYF.